The 25 T cell receptor beta chains below were found in one sample sequenced in a study of a mutant IDH1 vaccine in newly diagnosed glioma. The time point: week 11, during vaccination. Vaccinated patients received 300 ug of mutant IDH1 20-mer peptide per dose, with topical imiquimod. Their antigens remain unidentified. Measured with immunoSEQ multiplex PCR; TCRdb has only the in-frame clones, and not every one. In the table there are about 40,000 clones, roughly 84% of which are singletons. The sample in question was PBMCs, obtained from a glioma patient whose treatment included an IDH1 peptide vaccine. The receptors were sampled from a man aged 35 to 55 with glioma.

The V and J genes are TRBV11-1 and TRBJ2-5; D is uncertain. The germline CDR1 and CDR2 sequences are SGHAT and FQDESV (reference sequence). V was cut by 1 base and J by 5 bases, with 14 bases left in between. The CDR3 consists of 15 residues. The DNA for the CDR3 is TGTGCCAGCAGCTTAGAAAGGGCCCGATCGGAGACCCAGTACTTC. Translated: CASSLERARSETQYF.

This clone was counted between two and nine times. V gene TRBV10-3 combines with J gene TRBJ2-2; the match to TRBD2 covers 8 bases. The germline V gene has CDR1 ENHRY and CDR2 SYGVKD. The CDR3 totals 14 residues. J lost 6 bases, V lost 0 bases, and 0 bases had no gene match. This chain's CDR3 is CAISESAGAGELFF. Here the CDR3 DNA reads TGTGCCATCAGTGAGTCAGCGGGAGCCGGGGAGCTGTTTTTT.

This chain joins TRBV6-1 and TRBJ2-7, with a weak D call TRBD2 (6 bases). CDR3 size: 14 residues. CDR1 MNHNS and CDR2 SASEGT come from the germline V gene. The germline V and J ends were trimmed by 8 bases and 3 bases, with 17 bases remaining between them. For the CDR3, the DNA is TGTGCCAGCTTTCCCCCAGGAGGGTACTACGAGCAGTACTTC. This codes for CASFPPGGYYEQYF.

The CDR3 region has the DNA TGTGCCAGCAGCTTAGAGGGCTACCAGGGACCCCGATACAATGAGCAGTTCTTC. Translation gives CASSLEGYQGPRYNEQFF. V usage is TRBV5-4 and J usage is TRBJ2-1; D possibly matches TRBD1 or TRBD2 (5 bases each). Looked up from germline, CDR1 is SGHNT and CDR2 is YYREEE (reference sequence). The CDR3 is 18 amino acids. V lost 2 bases, J lost 4 bases, and 22 bases lay in between.

This clone was detected a few times. The V gene is TRBV11-3, the J gene TRBJ1-1; a possible D gene is TRBD1 (5 bases). The ends were cut back, 5 bases at V and 1 base at J, with 8 bases in the middle. From germline, CDR1 is SGHNT and CDR2 YENEEA. The CDR3 extends over 13 amino acids. This chain's CDR3 is CASSPGQNTEAFF. The CDR3 DNA reads as TGTGCCAGCAGCCCTGGACAGAACACTGAAGCTTTCTTT.

The chain combines TRBV5-6 with TRBJ1-1; perhaps TRBD1 as D (5 bases). Germline CDR1 is SGHDT and CDR2 is YYEEEE. V was shortened by 2 bases and J by 1 base, with 15 bases between the two germline ends. CDR3 length equals 16 residues. The CDR3 sequence: CASSLLLTGPNTEAFF. The CDR3 nucleotides read TGTGCCAGCAGCTTACTTTTGACGGGGCCGAACACTGAAGCTTTCTTT.

The chain has TRBV5-5 and TRBJ1-1, with a tentative D call TRBD1 (6 bases). V was trimmed by 0 bases and J by 8 bases, leaving 14 bases between them. Germline CDR1 is SGHKS and CDR2 is YYEKEE (reference sequence). The CDR3 has 14 residues. The DNA for the CDR3 is TGTGCCAGCAGCTTGGGTCAGGGGTTGAGCGAAGCTTTCTTT. Protein: CASSLGQGLSEAFF.

The chain has TRBV19 and TRBJ2-7; D perhaps matches TRBD1 (5 bases). Trimming shortened V by 0 bases and J by 3 bases, and 12 bases separated the two germline ends. There are 15 residues in the CDR3. Germline assignment: CDR1 LNHDA and CDR2 SQIVND (reference sequence). The CDR3: CASSIDPARVYEQYF. The CDR3 DNA reads TGTGCCAGTAGTATAGATCCTGCCAGGGTCTACGAGCAGTACTTC.

The chain couples TRBV19 to TRBJ1-4; possible D gene TRBD1, 6 bases. CDR3 size: 16 residues. CDR1 and CDR2 from the germline V gene are LNHDA and SQIVND (reference sequence). The V gene lost 6 bases and the J gene lost 0 bases, with 14 bases spanning the gap. The CDR3: CASSIGGRATNEKLFF. As DNA, the CDR3 is TGTGCCAGTAGCATCGGGGGCCGAGCAACTAATGAAAAACTGTTTTTT.

V gene TRBV7-9 combines with J gene TRBJ1-4; D might be TRBD1 (6 bases). Trimming took 6 bases from V and 8 from J, leaving 16 bases between them. CDR3 length equals 14 residues. The germline V gene encodes CDR1 SEHNR and CDR2 FQNEAQ (reference sequence). The CDR3 region is CASRPQGEIEKLFF. CDR3 sequence (DNA): TGTGCCAGCAGACCACAGGGTGAAATAGAAAAACTGTTTTTT.

The chain combines TRBV6-1 with TRBJ2-7; 7 nucleotides agree with TRBD2. The length of the CDR3 is 14 residues. CDR1 and CDR2 from the germline V gene are MNHNS and SASEGT. V lost 3 bases to trimming and J lost 4 bases; unmatched junction nucleotides: 6. CDR3 nucleotides: TGTGCCAGCAGTGAGGGAGGGACCCAATACGAGCAGTACTTC. This codes for CASSEGGTQYEQYF.

In its sample, this clone was seen once. The V and J genes are TRBV27 and TRBJ2-3, with D unclear. V dropped 5 bases and J dropped 4 bases, with 4 bases sitting between them. This CDR3 region has 11 residues. Per germline, CDR1 MNHEY and CDR2 SMNVEV (reference sequence). CDR3 region: CASSAADTQYF. The CDR3 DNA reads TGTGCCAGCAGTGCAGCAGATACGCAGTATTTT.

The table lists this clone with a few counts. V gene TRBV7-2 combines with J gene TRBJ2-3; possibly TRBD2 for D (5 bases). The V gene lost 0 bases and the J gene lost 4 bases, with 5 bases spanning the gap. This CDR3 is 13 amino acids long. CDR1 is SGHTA, CDR2 FQGNSA, per germline. The CDR3 nucleotides read TGTGCCAGCAGCTTAGCTAGCGCAGATACGCAGTATTTT. Residues: CASSLASADTQYF.

The chain recombines TRBV6-5 with TRBJ2-2, with 7 bases matching TRBD1. The V gene end was trimmed by 6 bases and the J gene end by 6 bases; junction bases not matched to a gene: 1. There are 12 residues in the CDR3. The germline V gene encodes CDR1 MNHEY and CDR2 SVGAGI. The CDR3 DNA reads as TGTGCCAGCAGAGGGGGCCCCGGGGAGCTGTTTTTT. Amino acid sequence: CASRGGPGELFF.

V is TRBV18 and J is TRBJ2-3; 8 bases match TRBD2. J gave up 4 bases and V 2 bases, and 11 bases lay outside the gene matches. The CDR3 has 17 amino acids. Germline V gene sequence: CDR1 KGHSH, CDR2 LQKENI. CDR3 in DNA: TGTGCCAGCTCACCATGGTCCGAGCGGGAGACGCCAGATACGCAGTATTTT. This gives the protein CASSPWSERETPDTQYF.

The gene calls are TRBV7-2 and TRBJ1-5, with D hard to call. CDR1 is SGHTA, CDR2 FQGNSA, per germline. There are 12 residues in the CDR3. V lost 6 bases and J lost 2, with 5 bases in between. The CDR3 loop is CASSSGNQPQHF. The CDR3 nucleotides are TGTGCCAGCAGTAGCGGCAATCAGCCCCAGCATTTT.

This clone showed up just a few times. The chain carries TRBV7-2 and TRBJ2-7; D not certain. The V gene lost 4 bases and the J gene lost 3 bases, with 13 bases spanning the gap. CDR1 is SGHTA and CDR2 is FQGNSA in the germline V gene. The CDR3 extends over 14 amino acids. The CDR3 reads CASSSRVVLYEQYF. CDR3 DNA: TGTGCCAGCAGCTCCCGTGTCGTCCTCTACGAGCAGTACTTC. Full variable domain (remainder filled in from reference TRBV7-2 and TRBJ2-7): GAGVSQSPSNKVTEKGKDVELRCDPISGHTALYWYRQSLGQGLEFLIYFQGNSAPDKSGLPSDRFSAERTGGSVSTLTIQRTQQEDSAVYLCASSSRVVLYEQYFGPGTRLTVT.

The V and J genes are TRBV18 and TRBJ2-1; D is ambiguous. Trimming stripped 1 base from V and 8 bases from J, with 6 bases between. CDR1 is KGHSH and CDR2 is LQKENI in the germline V gene. This CDR3 has 12 amino acids. CDR3 sequence (DNA): TGTGCCAGCTCACCACAGGCCGATGAGCAGTTCTTC. As protein: CASSPQADEQFF.

This clone appeared once. This chain joins TRBV7-2 and TRBJ1-5, with unresolved D. The germline V gene has CDR1 SGHTA and CDR2 FQGNSA. This CDR3 spans 15 amino acids. The ends were cut back, 3 bases at V and 3 bases at J, with 12 bases in the middle. The CDR3 DNA reads TGTGCCAGCAGCTTTGGAGACTCCCCCAATCAGCCCCAGCATTTT. It specifies CASSFGDSPNQPQHF.

The genes are TRBV11-2 and TRBJ2-7; D is undetermined. The CDR3 is 17 amino acids. V gave up 4 bases and J gave up 9 bases, with 28 bases separating them. Germline lookup yields CDR1 SGHAT and CDR2 FQNNGV. The CDR3 here is CASSWISDGLGETGQYF. CDR3 DNA: TGTGCCAGCAGCTGGATTTCGGACGGTCTCGGTGAAACTGGGCAGTACTTC.

This chain connects TRBV29-1 to TRBJ1-3; 7 positions match TRBD1. J lost 4 bases, V lost 7 bases, and 7 bases had no gene match. Germline CDR1 and CDR2: SQVTM and ANQGSEA. This CDR3 comprises 13 residues. Here the CDR3 reads CSAGTGAGNTIYF. As DNA, the CDR3 is TGCAGCGCCGGTACAGGGGCAGGAAACACCATATATTTT.

The rearrangement joins TRBV10-3 to TRBJ2-1; 12 bases are shared with TRBD2. Trimming at V came to 2 bases and at J to 0 bases, leaving 5 bases not matched to a gene. Germline values: CDR1 ENHRY, CDR2 SYGVKD. CDR3 length: 18 amino acids. The DNA for the CDR3 is TGTGCCATCAGTGAGACTAGCGGGAGGTCGAGCTCCTACAATGAGCAGTTCTTC. Translating it yields CAISETSGRSSSYNEQFF.

This chain connects TRBV6-5 to TRBJ2-7, with D possibly being TRBD1 (5 bases). The CDR3 has 15 amino acids. The ends were cut back, 8 bases at V and 0 bases at J, with 17 bases in the middle. Looked up from germline, CDR1 is MNHEY and CDR2 is SVGAGI. CDR3 bases: TGTGCCAGCTTATCAGGGTCACCCTTCTCCTACGAGCAGTACTTC. It specifies CASLSGSPFSYEQYF.

CDR3: CASSPSYKQYF. The CDR3, as DNA: TGTGCCAGCAGCCCTTCTTACAAGCAGTACTTC. The chain combines TRBV11-2 with TRBJ2-7; D is undetermined. CDR3 length equals 11 residues. CDR1 is SGHAT, CDR2 FQNNGV, per germline. Trimming took off 5 bases at V and 8 bases at J, with 10 bases between the two ends.

This rearrangement joins TRBV6-1 to TRBJ1-5; D unclear. The germline V gene encodes CDR1 MNHNS and CDR2 SASEGT. Trimming pared 5 bases from V and 1 base from J, leaving 6 bases between. CDR3 size: 13 residues. The CDR3 loop reads CASSPRSNQPQHF. CDR3 coding DNA: TGTGCCAGCAGTCCCAGGAGCAATCAGCCCCAGCATTTT.